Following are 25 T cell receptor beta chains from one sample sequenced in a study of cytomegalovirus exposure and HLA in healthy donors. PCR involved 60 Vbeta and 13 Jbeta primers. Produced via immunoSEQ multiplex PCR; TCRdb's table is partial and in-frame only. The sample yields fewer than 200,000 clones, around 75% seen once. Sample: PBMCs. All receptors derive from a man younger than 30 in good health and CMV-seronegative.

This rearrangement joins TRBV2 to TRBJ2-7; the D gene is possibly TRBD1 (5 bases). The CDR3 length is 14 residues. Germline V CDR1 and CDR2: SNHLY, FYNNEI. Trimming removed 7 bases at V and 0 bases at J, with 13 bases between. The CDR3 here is CASIQGLSSYEQYF. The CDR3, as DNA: TGTGCCAGCATCCAGGGTTTGAGCTCCTACGAGCAGTACTTC.

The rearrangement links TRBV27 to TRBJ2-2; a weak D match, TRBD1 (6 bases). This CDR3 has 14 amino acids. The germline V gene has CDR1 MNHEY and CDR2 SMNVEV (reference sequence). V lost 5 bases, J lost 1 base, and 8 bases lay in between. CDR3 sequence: CASSTGQNTGELFF. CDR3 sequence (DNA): TGTGCCAGCAGTACGGGACAGAACACCGGGGAGCTGTTTTTT.

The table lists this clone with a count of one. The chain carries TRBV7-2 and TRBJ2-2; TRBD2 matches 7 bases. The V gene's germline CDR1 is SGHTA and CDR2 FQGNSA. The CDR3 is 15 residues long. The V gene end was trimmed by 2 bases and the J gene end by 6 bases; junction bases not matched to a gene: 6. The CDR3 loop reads CASSLSSGTPGELFF. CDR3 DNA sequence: TGTGCCAGCAGCTTATCCAGCGGGACCCCCGGGGAGCTGTTTTTT.

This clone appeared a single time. Here the CDR3 reads CASSPGTGALYEQYF. CDR3 in DNA: TGTGCCAGCAGCCCCGGGACAGGGGCTCTCTACGAGCAGTACTTC. This chain connects TRBV11-2 to TRBJ2-7; 10 nucleotides match TRBD1. This CDR3 contains 15 residues. Germline V CDR1 and CDR2: SGHAT, FQNNGV. V shed 5 bases, J shed 3 bases, and the junction held 7 bases outside the gene matches.

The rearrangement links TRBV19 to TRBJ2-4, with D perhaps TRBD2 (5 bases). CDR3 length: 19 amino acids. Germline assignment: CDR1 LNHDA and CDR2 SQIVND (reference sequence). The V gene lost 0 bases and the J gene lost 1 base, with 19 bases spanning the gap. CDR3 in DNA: TGTGCCAGTAGTATAGATCAAGAGAGGGCCAGAGGGGCCAAAAACATTCAGTACTTC. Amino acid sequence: CASSIDQERARGAKNIQYF. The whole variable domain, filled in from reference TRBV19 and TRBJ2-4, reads DGGITQSPKYLFRKEGQNVTLSCEQNLNHDAMYWYRQDPGQGLRLIYYSQIVNDFQKGDIAEGYSVSREKKESFPLTVTSAQKNPTAFYLCASSIDQERARGAKNIQYFGAGTRLSVL.

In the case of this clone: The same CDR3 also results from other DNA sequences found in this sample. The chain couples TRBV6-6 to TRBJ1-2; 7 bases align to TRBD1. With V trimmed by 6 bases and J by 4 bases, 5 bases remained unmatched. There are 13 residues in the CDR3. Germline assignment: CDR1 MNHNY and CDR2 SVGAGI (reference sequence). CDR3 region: CASSPTGVYGYTF. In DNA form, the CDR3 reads TGTGCCAGCAGCCCAACAGGGGTCTATGGCTACACCTTC.

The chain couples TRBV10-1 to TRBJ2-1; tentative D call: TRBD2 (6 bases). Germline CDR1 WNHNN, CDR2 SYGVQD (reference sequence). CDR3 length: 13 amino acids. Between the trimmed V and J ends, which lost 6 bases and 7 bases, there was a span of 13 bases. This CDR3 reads CASSRSGGNEQFF. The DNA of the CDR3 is TGCGCCAGCAGCCGCTCTGGGGGGAATGAGCAGTTCTTC.

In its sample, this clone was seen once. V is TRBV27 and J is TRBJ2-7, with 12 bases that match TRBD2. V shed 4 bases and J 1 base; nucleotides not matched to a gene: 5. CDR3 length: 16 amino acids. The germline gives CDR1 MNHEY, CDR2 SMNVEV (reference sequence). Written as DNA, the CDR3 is TGTGCCAGCAGTTCCTCACTAGCGGGAGGATCCTACGAGCAGTACTTC. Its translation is CASSSSLAGGSYEQYF.

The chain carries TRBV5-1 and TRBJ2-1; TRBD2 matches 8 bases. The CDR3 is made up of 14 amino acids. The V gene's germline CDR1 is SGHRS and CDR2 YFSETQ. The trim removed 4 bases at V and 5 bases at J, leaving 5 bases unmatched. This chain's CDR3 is CASSTGGTDNEQFF. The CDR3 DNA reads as TGCGCCAGCAGCACGGGAGGGACGGACAATGAGCAGTTCTTC.

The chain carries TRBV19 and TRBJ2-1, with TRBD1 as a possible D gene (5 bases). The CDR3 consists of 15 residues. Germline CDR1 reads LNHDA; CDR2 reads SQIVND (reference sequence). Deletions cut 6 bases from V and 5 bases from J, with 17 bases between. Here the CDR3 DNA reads TGTGCCAGTAGAAACTTGTTTGGGGCAAACAATGAGCAGTTCTTC. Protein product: CASRNLFGANNEQFF.

As DNA, the CDR3 is TGTGCCAGCAGTTACTCGGAGGGCCAAGAGACCCAGTACTTC. It codes for CASSYSEGQETQYF. The chain combines TRBV6-6 with TRBJ2-5; weak D call: TRBD2 (6 bases). Germline V gene lookup returns CDR1 MNHNY and CDR2 SVGAGI (reference sequence). V lost 0 bases, J lost 1 base, and 6 bases lay in between. The CDR3 is 14 amino acids.

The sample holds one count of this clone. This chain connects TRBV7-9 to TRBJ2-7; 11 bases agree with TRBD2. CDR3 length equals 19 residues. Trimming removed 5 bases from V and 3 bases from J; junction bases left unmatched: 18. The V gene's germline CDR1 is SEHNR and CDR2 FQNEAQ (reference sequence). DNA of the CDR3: TGTGCCAGCAGCGGCCCCAACACACCAGGACTAGCGGGCCGCTACGAGCAGTACTTC. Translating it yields CASSGPNTPGLAGRYEQYF.

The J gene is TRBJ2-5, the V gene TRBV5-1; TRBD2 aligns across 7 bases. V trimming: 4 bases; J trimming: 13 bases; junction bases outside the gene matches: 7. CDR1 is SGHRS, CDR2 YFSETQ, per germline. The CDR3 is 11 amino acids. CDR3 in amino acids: CASSGSGTWYF. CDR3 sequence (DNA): TGCGCCAGCAGCGGGAGCGGGACTTGGTACTTC.

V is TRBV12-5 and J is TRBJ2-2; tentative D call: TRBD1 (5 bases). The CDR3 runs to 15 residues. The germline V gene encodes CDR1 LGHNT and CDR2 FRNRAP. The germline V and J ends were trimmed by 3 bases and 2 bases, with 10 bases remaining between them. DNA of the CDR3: TGTGCTAGTGGTTTTGGCAGGGCAAACACCGGGGAGCTGTTTTTT. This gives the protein CASGFGRANTGELFF.

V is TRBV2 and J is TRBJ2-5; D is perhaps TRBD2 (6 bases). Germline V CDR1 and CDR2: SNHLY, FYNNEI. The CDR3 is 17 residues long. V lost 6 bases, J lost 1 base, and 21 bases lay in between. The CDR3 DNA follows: TGTGCCAGCAGCGCCGAGGGGTACTTTAGCGGCCAAGAGACCCAGTACTTC. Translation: CASSAEGYFSGQETQYF.

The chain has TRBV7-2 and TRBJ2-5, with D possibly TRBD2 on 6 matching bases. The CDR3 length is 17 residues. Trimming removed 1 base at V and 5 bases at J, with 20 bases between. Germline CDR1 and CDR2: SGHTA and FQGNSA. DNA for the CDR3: TGTGCCAGCAGCTTAGATGGACGCGGGATGGAGTTTGAGACCCAGTACTTC. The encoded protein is CASSLDGRGMEFETQYF. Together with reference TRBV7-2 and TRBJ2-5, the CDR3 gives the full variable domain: GAGVSQSPSNKVTEKGKDVELRCDPISGHTALYWYRQSLGQGLEFLIYFQGNSAPDKSGLPSDRFSAERTGGSVSTLTIQRTQQEDSAVYLCASSLDGRGMEFETQYFGPGTRLLVL.

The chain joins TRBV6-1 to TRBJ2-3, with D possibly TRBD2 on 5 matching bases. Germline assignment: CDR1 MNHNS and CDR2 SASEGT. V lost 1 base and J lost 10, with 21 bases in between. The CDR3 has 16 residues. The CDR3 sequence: CASSEVRGRATRAQYF. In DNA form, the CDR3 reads TGTGCCAGCAGTGAAGTCCGAGGGCGGGCCACCCGGGCGCAGTATTTT.

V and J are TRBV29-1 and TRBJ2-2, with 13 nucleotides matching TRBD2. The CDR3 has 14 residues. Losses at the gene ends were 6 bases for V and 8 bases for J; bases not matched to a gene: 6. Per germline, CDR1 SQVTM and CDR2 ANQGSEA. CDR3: CSVPGLAGFGELFF. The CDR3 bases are TGCAGCGTCCCGGGACTAGCGGGATTTGGGGAGCTGTTTTTT.

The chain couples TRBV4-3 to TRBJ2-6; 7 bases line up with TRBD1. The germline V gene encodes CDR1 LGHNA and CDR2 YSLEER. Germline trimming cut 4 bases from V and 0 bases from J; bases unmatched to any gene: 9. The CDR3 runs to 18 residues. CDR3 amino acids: CASSRRQGVGSGANVLTF. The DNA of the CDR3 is TGCGCCAGCAGCCGAAGACAGGGAGTCGGCTCTGGGGCCAACGTCCTGACTTTC.

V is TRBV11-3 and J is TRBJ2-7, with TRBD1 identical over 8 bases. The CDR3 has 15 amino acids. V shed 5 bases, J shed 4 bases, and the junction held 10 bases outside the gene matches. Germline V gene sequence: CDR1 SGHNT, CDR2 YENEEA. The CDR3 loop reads CASSLGTGGWYEQYF. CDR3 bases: TGTGCCAGCAGCCTCGGGACAGGTGGTTGGTACGAGCAGTACTTC.

In DNA, the CDR3 is TGTGCCAGCAGTAGGGCCGTTGACAGCGCAGATACGCAGTATTTT. It codes for CASSRAVDSADTQYF. V usage is TRBV6-4 and J usage is TRBJ2-3; D might be TRBD1 (5 bases). This CDR3 is built from 15 residues. Germline-derived CDR1 and CDR2 are MRHNA and SNTAGT. Trimming cost V 5 bases and J 4 bases, with 16 bases left between them.

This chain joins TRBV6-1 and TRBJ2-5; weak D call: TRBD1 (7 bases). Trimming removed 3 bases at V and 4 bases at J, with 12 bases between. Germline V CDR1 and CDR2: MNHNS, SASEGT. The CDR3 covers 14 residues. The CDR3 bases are TGTGCCAGCAGTGAGGCAGGGGGGAGAGAGACCCAGTACTTC. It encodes CASSEAGGRETQYF.

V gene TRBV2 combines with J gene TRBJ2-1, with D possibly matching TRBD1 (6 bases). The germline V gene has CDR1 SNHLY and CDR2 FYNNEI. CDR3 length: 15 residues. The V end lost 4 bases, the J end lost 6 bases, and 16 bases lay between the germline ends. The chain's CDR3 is CASSVGGLGGNEQFF. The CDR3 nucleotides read TGTGCCAGCAGTGTAGGGGGTCTTGGGGGCAATGAGCAGTTCTTC.

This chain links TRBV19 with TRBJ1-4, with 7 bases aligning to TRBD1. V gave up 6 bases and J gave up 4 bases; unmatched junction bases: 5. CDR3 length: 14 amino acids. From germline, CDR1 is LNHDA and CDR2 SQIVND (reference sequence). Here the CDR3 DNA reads TGTGCCAGTAGCCTCAGGGGGGATAATGAAAAACTGTTTTTT. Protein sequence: CASSLRGDNEKLFF.

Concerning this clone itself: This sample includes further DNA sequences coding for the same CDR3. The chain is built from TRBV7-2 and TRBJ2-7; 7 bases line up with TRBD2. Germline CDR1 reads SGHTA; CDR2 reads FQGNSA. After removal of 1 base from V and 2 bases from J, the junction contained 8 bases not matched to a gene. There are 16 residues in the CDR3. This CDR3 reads CASSLGSPSGPYEQYF. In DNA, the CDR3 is TGTGCCAGCAGCTTAGGAAGCCCTAGCGGACCCTACGAGCAGTACTTC.